This TCR beta chain derives from a study of shared clonotypes between healthy human individuals. Study-level background: Participating donors consisted of a couple of women and a few men aged 18 to 49. CD8 memory received one plate per donor, CD8 naive two, CD4 memory three and CD4 naive three.

Produced via immunoSEQ multiplex PCR; TCRdb's table is partial and in-frame only. The sample has around 580,000 clones; about 98% are singletons. Naive CD8 cells lacked CD45RO and underwent positive selection for CCR7, leaving out terminally differentiated effector memory CD45RA+ cells. None of the donors, who were healthy HIV-negative adults, had recently had acute infections or vaccinations. Caucasian adults residing in Nashville, Tennessee made up all the donors. V lost 7 bases to trimming and J lost 8 bases, with 21 bases between them. In germline, CDR1 is MDHEN, CDR2 SYDVKM. The CDR3 consists of 15 residues.

This clonotype was sampled from a man aged 25 to 40 in good health. Specimen: naive CD8+ T cells sorted from blood. The chain joins TRBV28 to TRBJ2-1; D could derive from TRBD1 or TRBD2 (5 bases each). The CDR3 sequence: CASTRGVLTDDEQFF. CDR3 sequence (DNA): TGTGCCAGCACCCGAGGGGTCCTTACGGATGATGAGCAGTTCTTC.